This T cell receptor (beta chain) appears in the sequencing data of a study of T-cell reconstitution after alpha-beta-depleted transplantation in children. With 2 bases clipped from V and 4 bases from J, the junction kept 4 bases outside the gene matches. Germline CDR1 reads DFQATT; CDR2 reads SNEGSKA (reference sequence). The CDR3 is 15 amino acids. Preparing the TCRbeta library involved the use of unique molecular identifiers. TCRdb fed the PCR reads into MiXCR, producing one record per CDR3 protein. The sample shows fewer than 550,000 distinct CDR3 sequences, roughly 11% of them seen only once. This clonotype was seen at least ten times. The antigen is not known. Study-level findings and limits: Day-60 TCRbeta diversity that was high in some patients was derived from surviving recipient T cells and thymic progenitors. T-cell counts and diversity at one year following transplant were attributed mainly to newly produced T cells. Expanded graft clones numbering several hundred reportedly gave rise to alpha-beta T cells about two months after transplant.

The sequencing here drew on PBMCs, mostly from graft donor cells, taken 180 days after TCRalphabeta/CD19-depleted stem cell transplant. V usage is TRBV20-1 and J usage is TRBJ2-1; 11 nucleotides line up with TRBD2. The receptor comes from a female patient under 10 years old who had a stem cell transplant for aplastic anemia, so the T cells may come from the graft donor. CDR3: CSARFSGRAYNEQFF. The CDR3 DNA follows: TGCAGTGCTAGATTTAGCGGGAGGGCGTACAATGAGCAGTTCTTC.